The table lists the clone carrying this T cell receptor (beta chain) with a few counts. The data were obtained in a study of T-cell reconstitution after alpha-beta-depleted transplantation in children. During its preparation, the TCRbeta library received unique molecular identifiers. TCRdb reprocessed the PCR reads via MiXCR and lists one record per CDR3 protein. This table has some 590,000 distinct CDR3 sequences, roughly a tenth appearing once. The CDR3 loop spans 17 amino acids. V lost 4 bases to trimming and J lost 5 bases; unmatched junction nucleotides: 7. The germline V gene encodes CDR1 SGHVS and CDR2 FNYEAQ.

The TCR originated in a human donor who donated a stem cell graft to a child with acute myeloid leukemia. V is TRBV7-6 and J is TRBJ2-1; 14 bases align to TRBD2. This material consisted of PBMCs from the stem cell graft donor, taken from the stem cell graft. The CDR3 coding sequence is TGTGCCAGCAGCTCGGGACTAGCGGGAGTCTTGAACAATGAGCAGTTCTTC. This sequence encodes CASSSGLAGVLNNEQFF. The variable domain in full, with the rest retrieved from reference TRBV7-6 and TRBJ2-1, is GAGVSQSPRYKVTKRGQDVALRCDPISGHVSLYWYRQALGQGPEFLTYFNYEAQQDKSGLPNDRFSAERPEGSISTLTIQRTEQRDSAMYRCASSSGLAGVLNNEQFFGPGTRLTVL.